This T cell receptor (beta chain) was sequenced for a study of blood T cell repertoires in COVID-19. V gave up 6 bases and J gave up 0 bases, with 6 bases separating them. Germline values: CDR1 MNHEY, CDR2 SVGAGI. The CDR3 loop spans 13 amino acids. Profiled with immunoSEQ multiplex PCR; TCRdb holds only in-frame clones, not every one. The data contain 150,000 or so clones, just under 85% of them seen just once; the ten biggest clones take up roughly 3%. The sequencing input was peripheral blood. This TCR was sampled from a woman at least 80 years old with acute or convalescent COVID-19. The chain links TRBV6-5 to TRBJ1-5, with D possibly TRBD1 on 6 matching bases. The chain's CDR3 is CASRGGSNQPQHF. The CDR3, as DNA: TGTGCCAGCAGAGGGGGTAGCAATCAGCCCCAGCATTTT.